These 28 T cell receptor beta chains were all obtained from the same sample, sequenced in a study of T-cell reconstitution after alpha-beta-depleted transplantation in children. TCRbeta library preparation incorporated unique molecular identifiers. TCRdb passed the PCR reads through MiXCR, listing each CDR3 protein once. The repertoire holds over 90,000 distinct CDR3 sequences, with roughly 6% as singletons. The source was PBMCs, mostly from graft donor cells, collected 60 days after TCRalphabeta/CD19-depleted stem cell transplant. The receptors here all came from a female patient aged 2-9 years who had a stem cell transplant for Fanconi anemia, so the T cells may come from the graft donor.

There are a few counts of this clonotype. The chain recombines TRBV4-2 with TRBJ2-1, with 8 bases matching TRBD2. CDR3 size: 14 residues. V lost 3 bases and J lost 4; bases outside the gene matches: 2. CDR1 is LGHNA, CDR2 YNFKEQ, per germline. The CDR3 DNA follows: TGTGCCAGCAGCCATAGCGGGGAGTACAATGAGCAGTTCTTC. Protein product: CASSHSGEYNEQFF.

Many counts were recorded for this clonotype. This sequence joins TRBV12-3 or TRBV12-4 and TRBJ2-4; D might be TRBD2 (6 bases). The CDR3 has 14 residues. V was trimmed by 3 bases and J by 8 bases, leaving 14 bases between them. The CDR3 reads CASSLGLSRDIQYF. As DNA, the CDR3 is TGTGCCAGCAGTTTGGGACTCTCGAGAGACATTCAGTACTTC.

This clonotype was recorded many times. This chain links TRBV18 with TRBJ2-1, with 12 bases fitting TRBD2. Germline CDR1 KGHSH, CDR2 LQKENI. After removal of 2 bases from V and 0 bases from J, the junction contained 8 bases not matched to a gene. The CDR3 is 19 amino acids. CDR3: CASSPMASGRVSSYNEQFF. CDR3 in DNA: TGTGCCAGCTCACCAATGGCTAGCGGGAGGGTGAGCTCCTACAATGAGCAGTTCTTC.

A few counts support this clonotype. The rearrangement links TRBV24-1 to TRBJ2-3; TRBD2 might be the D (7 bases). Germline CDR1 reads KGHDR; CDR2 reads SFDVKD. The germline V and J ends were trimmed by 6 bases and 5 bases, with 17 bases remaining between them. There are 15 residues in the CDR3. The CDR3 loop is CATSPSWGGLDTQYF. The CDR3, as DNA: TGTGCCACCAGTCCGTCCTGGGGGGGCTTAGATACGCAGTATTTT.

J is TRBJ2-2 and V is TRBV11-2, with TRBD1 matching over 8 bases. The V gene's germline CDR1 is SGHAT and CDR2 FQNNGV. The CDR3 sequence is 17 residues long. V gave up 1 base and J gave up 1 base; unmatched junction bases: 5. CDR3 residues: CASSLVRGTGNTGELFF. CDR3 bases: TGTGCCAGCAGCTTAGTTCGTGGGACAGGGAACACCGGGGAGCTGTTTTTT. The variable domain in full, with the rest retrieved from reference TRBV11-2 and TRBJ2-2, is EAGVAQSPRYKIIEKRQSVAFWCNPISGHATLYWYQQILGQGPKLLIQFQNNGVVDDSQLPKDRFSAERLKGVDSTLKIQPAKLEDSAVYLCASSLVRGTGNTGELFFGEGSRLTVL.

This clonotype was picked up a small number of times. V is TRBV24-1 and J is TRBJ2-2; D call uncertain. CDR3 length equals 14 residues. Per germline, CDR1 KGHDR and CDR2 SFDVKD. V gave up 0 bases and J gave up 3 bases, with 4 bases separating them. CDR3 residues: CATSDLLYTGELFF. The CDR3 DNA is TGTGCCACCAGTGATTTGTTGTACACCGGGGAGCTGTTTTTT.

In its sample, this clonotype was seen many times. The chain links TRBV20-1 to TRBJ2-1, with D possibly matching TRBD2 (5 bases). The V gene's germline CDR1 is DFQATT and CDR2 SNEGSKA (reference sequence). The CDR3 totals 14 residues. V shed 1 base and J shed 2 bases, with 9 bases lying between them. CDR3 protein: CSARVGGPYNEQFF. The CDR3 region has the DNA TGCAGTGCTAGAGTAGGCGGGCCCTACAATGAGCAGTTCTTC.

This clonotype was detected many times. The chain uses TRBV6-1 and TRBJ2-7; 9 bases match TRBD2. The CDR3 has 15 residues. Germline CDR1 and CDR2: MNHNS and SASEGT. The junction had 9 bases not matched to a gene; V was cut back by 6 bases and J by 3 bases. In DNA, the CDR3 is TGTGCCAGCAGGCCTAGCGGGAACCACTACTACGAGCAGTACTTC. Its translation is CASRPSGNHYYEQYF.

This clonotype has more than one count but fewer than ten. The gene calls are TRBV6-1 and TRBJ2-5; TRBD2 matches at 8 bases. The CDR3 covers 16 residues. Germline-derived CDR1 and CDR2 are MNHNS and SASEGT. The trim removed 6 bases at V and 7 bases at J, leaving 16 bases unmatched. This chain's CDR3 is CASRSKGGGLRMTQYF. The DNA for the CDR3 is TGTGCCAGCAGATCCAAGGGCGGGGGGCTTCGGATGACCCAGTACTTC.

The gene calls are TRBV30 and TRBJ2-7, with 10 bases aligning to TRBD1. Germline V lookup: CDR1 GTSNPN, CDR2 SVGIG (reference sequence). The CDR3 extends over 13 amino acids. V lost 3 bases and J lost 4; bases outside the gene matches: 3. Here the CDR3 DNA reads TGTGCCTGGAGATGGACAGGGGGGTACGAGCAGTACTTC. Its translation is CAWRWTGGYEQYF.

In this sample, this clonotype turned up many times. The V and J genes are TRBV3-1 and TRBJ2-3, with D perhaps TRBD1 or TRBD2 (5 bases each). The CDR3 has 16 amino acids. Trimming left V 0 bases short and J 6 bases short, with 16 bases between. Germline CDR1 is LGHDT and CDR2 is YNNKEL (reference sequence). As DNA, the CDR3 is TGTGCCAGCAGCCAAGATCGGCTAGCAGGGTGGGATACGCAGTATTTT. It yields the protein CASSQDRLAGWDTQYF.

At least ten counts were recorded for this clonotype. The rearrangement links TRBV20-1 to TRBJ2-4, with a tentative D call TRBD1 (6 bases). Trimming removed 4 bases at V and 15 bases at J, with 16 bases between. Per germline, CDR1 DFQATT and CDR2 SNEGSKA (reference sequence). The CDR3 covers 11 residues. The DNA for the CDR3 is TGCAGTGCTACAAAAGACAGGAGAGGGTACTTC. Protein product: CSATKDRRGYF.

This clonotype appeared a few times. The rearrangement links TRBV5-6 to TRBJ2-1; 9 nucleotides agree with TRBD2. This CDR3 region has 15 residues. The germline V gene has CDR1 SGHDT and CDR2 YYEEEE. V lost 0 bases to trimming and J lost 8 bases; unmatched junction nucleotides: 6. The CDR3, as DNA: TGTGCCAGCAGCTTGGGGATTAGCGGGAGCGATGAGCAGTTCTTC. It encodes CASSLGISGSDEQFF.

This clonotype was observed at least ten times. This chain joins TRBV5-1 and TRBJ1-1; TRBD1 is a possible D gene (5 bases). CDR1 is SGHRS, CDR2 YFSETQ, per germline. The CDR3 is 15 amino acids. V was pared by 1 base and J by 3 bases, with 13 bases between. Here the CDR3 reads CASSLFGGGDTEAFF. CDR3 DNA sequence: TGCGCCAGCAGCTTGTTTGGGGGTGGGGACACTGAAGCTTTCTTT. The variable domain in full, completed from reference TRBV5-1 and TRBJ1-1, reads KAGVTQTPRYLIKTRGQQVTLSCSPISGHRSVSWYQQTPGQGLQFLFEYFSETQRNKGNFPGRFSGRQFSNSRSEMNVSTLELGDSALYLCASSLFGGGDTEAFFGQGTRLTVV.

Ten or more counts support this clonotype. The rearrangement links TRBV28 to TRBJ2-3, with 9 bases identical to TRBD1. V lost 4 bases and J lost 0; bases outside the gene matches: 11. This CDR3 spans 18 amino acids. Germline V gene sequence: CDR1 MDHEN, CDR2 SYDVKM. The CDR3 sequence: CASSSVLGTGRSTDTQYF. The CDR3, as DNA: TGTGCCAGCAGTTCCGTGTTAGGGACAGGGAGGAGCACAGATACGCAGTATTTT.

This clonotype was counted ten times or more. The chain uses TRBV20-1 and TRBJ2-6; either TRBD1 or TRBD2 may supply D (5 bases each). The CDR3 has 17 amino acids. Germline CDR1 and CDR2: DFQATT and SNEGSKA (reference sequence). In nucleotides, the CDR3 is TGCAGCGTCTCAGAACCGGGACGGCACTCTGGGGCCAACGTCCTGACTTTC. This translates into CSVSEPGRHSGANVLTF.

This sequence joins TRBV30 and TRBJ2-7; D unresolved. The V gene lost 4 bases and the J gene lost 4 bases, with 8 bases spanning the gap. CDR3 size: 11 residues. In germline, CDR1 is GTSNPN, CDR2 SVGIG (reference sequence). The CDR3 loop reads CAWTMGYEQYF. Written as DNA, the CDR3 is TGTGCCTGGACCATGGGGTACGAGCAGTACTTC.

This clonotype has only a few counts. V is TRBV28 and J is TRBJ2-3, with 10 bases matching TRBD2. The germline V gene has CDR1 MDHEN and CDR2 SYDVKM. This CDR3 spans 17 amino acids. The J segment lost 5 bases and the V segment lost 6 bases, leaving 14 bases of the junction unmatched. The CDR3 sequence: CASSPRRSGGAVDTQYF. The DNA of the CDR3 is TGTGCCAGCAGCCCCCGGAGGAGCGGGGGGGCCGTAGATACGCAGTATTTT.

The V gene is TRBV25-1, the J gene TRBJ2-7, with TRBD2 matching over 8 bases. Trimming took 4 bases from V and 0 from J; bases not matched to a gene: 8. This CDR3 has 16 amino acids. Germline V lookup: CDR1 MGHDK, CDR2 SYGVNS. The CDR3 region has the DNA TGTGCCAGCAGTGTTGGGGTCGCGGGAGGCTCCTACGAGCAGTACTTC. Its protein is CASSVGVAGGSYEQYF.

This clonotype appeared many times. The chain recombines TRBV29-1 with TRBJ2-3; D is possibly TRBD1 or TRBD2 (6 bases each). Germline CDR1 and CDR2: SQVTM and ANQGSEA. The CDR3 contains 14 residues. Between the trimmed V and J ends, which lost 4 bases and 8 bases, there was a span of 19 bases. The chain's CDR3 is CSVVRFRQEGTQYF. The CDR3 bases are TGCAGCGTTGTTCGGTTTCGACAGGAGGGTACGCAGTATTTT.

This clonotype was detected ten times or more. The CDR3 reads CASSWVEGANVLTF. Written as DNA, the CDR3 is TGTGCCAGTAGCTGGGTGGAAGGGGCCAACGTCCTGACTTTC. The chain links TRBV19 to TRBJ2-6, with D unclear. CDR3 length equals 14 residues. Trimming took 6 bases from V and 4 from J, leaving 10 bases between them. Germline assignment: CDR1 LNHDA and CDR2 SQIVND (reference sequence).

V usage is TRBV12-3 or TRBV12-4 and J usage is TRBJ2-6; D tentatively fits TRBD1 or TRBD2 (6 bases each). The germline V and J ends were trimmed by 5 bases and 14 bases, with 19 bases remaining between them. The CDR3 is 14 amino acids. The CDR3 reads CASSPTGSGVILTF. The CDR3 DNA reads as TGTGCCAGCAGTCCGACAGGCTCGGGGGTAATCCTGACTTTC.

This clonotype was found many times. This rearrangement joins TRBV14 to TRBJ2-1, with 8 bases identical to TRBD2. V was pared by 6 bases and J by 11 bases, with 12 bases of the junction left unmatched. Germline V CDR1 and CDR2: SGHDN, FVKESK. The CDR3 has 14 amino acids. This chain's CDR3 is CASRPIGLAGQQFF. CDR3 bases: TGTGCCAGCAGGCCGATCGGACTAGCCGGCCAGCAGTTCTTC.

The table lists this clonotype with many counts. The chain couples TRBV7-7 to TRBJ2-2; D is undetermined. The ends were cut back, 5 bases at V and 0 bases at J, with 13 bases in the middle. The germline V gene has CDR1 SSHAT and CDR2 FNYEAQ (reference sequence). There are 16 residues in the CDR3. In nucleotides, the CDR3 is TGTGCCAGCAGCGAAGGGATCGGAGCGAACACCGGGGAGCTGTTTTTT. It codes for CASSEGIGANTGELFF.

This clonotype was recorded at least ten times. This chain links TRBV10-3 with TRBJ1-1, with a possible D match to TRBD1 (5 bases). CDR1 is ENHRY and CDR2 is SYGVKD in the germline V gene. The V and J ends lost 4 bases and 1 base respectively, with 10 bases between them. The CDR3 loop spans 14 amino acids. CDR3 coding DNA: TGTGCCATCAGTGCGACAGATAGGAACACTGAAGCTTTCTTT. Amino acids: CAISATDRNTEAFF.

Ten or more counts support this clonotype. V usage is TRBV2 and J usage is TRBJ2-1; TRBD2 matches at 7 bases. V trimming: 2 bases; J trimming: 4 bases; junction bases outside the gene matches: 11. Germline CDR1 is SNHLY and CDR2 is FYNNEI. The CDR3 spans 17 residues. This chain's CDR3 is CASSEKGLGAGYNEQFF. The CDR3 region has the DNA TGTGCCAGCAGTGAAAAAGGGTTAGGAGCGGGGTACAATGAGCAGTTCTTC.

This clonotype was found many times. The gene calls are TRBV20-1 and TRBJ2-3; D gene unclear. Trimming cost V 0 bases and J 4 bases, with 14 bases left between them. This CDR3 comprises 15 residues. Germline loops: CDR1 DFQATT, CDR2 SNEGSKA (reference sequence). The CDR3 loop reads CSARDPAGYSDTQYF. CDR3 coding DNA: TGCAGTGCTAGAGATCCGGCAGGTTACTCAGATACGCAGTATTTT.

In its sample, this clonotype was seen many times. The CDR3, as DNA: TGTGCCAGCAGCTTGACAGGGCTTTACAATGAGCAGTTCTTC. The encoded protein is CASSLTGLYNEQFF. The chain uses TRBV5-6 and TRBJ2-1, with D possibly TRBD1 on 6 matching bases. The CDR3 contains 14 residues. Germline V gives CDR1 SGHDT, CDR2 YYEEEE. V was pared by 1 base and J by 4 bases, with 9 bases between.